Presented here are 26 T cell receptor beta chains from one specimen sequenced in a study of B cell selection in AIRE deficiency (dated by TCRdb to between 2019 and 2020). Conventional CD4 T cells were sorted as cells that were CD4+CD127+. The library was produced with the immunoSEQ multiplex PCR assay. Imported from immuneACCESS, the table was reduced by TCRdb to in-frame sequences with V and J called. These copies leave out some clones; in studies compared against another copy, an unresolved V gene accounts for under half, and the cause of the remainder is not known. A total of about 25,000 clones appear in this sample, approximately 96% of them only once. Together, the top ten hold 0.15% to 0.2% of the sample. What was sequenced was CD4+CD127+ conventional T cells sorted from PBMCs. The receptors originated from a human donor in good health.

The gene calls are TRBV6-5 and TRBJ1-6; 7 positions agree with TRBD1. After removal of 3 bases from V and 9 bases from J, the junction contained 11 bases not matched to a gene. CDR3 length equals 16 residues. Germline CDR1 and CDR2: MNHEY and SVGAGI. The CDR3 coding sequence is TGTGCCAGCAGTTATGGCGGGGACAGTTGGAGTTCACCCCTCCACTTT. Translated, it gives CASSYGGDSWSSPLHF.

The CDR3 region is CASSNLERIAGELFF. For the CDR3, the DNA is TGTGCCAGTAGTAATCTGGAAAGGATAGCCGGGGAGCTGTTTTTT. The V call is TRBV19, the J call TRBJ2-2; D not certain. The CDR3 length is 15 residues. Germline loops: CDR1 LNHDA, CDR2 SQIVND (reference sequence). Trimming took off 4 bases at V and 6 bases at J, with 15 bases between the two ends.

The rearrangement links TRBV6-4 to TRBJ2-3; 12 bases align to TRBD1. The germline V gene has CDR1 MRHNA and CDR2 SNTAGT. The CDR3 has 18 amino acids. Trimming removed 6 bases from V and 5 bases from J; junction bases left unmatched: 15. The DNA of the CDR3 is TGTGCCAGCAGCGGGGACAGGGGGCGTTATATAATCGTAGATACGCAGTATTTT. Translation: CASSGDRGRYIIVDTQYF.

The rearrangement uses TRBV29-1 and TRBJ2-7, with D possibly matching TRBD1 (6 bases). V was trimmed by 6 bases and J by 0 bases, leaving 15 bases between them. The CDR3 loop spans 14 amino acids. Germline CDR1 is SQVTM and CDR2 is ANQGSEA. CDR3 sequence (DNA): TGCAGCGTCTGGGACAAGGGGGACTCCTACGAGCAGTACTTC. It encodes CSVWDKGDSYEQYF.

V and J are TRBV25-1 and TRBJ2-7; TRBD1 might be the D (6 bases). This CDR3 has 13 residues. Germline CDR1 is MGHDK and CDR2 is SYGVNS. Between the trimmed V and J ends, which lost 9 bases and 3 bases, there was a span of 15 bases. This chain's CDR3 is CASCMQGSYEQYF. CDR3 DNA sequence: TGTGCCAGTTGCATGCAGGGGAGCTACGAGCAGTACTTC.

The chain combines TRBV6-5 with TRBJ1-3, with 8 bases fitting TRBD1. Per germline, CDR1 MNHEY and CDR2 SVGAGI. The CDR3 sequence is 16 residues long. V lost 0 bases to trimming and J lost 3 bases; unmatched junction nucleotides: 4. This CDR3 is CASSYSSGGFGNTIYF. DNA for the CDR3: TGTGCCAGCAGTTACTCGTCAGGGGGCTTTGGAAACACCATATATTTT.

The rearrangement joins TRBV7-2 to TRBJ2-7, with D perhaps given as TRBD1 or TRBD2 (5 bases each). The length of the CDR3 is 14 residues. From germline, CDR1 is SGHTA and CDR2 FQGNSA. Trimming took 6 bases from V and 2 from J, leaving 14 bases between them. The CDR3 loop reads CASRGSGLAYEQYF. The CDR3, as DNA: TGTGCCAGCAGGGGGTCGGGGCTCGCCTACGAGCAGTACTTC.

The V call is TRBV11-2, the J call TRBJ1-1; 7 positions agree with TRBD1. This CDR3 contains 13 residues. Germline V CDR1 and CDR2: SGHAT, FQNNGV. Unmatched junction bases numbered 3, after V lost 1 base and J lost 7 bases. CDR3 nucleotides: TGTGCCAGCAGCTTAGGAGGGGGCAGTGAAGCTTTCTTT. It codes for CASSLGGGSEAFF.

The gene calls are TRBV9 and TRBJ1-1; tentative D call: TRBD1 (6 bases). The CDR3 spans 18 residues. Germline V gene sequence: CDR1 SGDLS, CDR2 YYNGEE. Trimming stripped 0 bases from V and 0 bases from J, with 18 bases between. In DNA, the CDR3 is TGTGCCAGCAGCGTAGGGTACAGGGCCTCCTCAATGAACACTGAAGCTTTCTTT. Amino acids: CASSVGYRASSMNTEAFF. Complete variable domain (other parts from reference TRBV9 and TRBJ1-1): DSGVTQTPKHLITATGQRVTLRCSPRSGDLSVYWYQQSLDQGLQFLIQYYNGEERAKGNILERFSAQQFPDLHSELNLSSLELGDSALYFCASSVGYRASSMNTEAFFGQGTRLTVV.

The J gene is TRBJ1-2, the V gene TRBV7-9; tentative D call: TRBD1 (5 bases). The V gene lost 3 bases and the J gene lost 5 bases, with 7 bases spanning the gap. Germline V gene sequence: CDR1 SEHNR, CDR2 FQNEAQ (reference sequence). This CDR3 is built from 12 residues. The CDR3 protein is CASSFQGYGYTF. The DNA for the CDR3 is TGTGCCAGCAGCTTCCAGGGTTATGGCTACACCTTC.

The chain is built from TRBV11-3 and TRBJ2-3; TRBD2 aligns across 7 bases. CDR3 length equals 16 residues. V shed 5 bases, J shed 0 bases, and the junction held 8 bases outside the gene matches. Per germline, CDR1 SGHNT and CDR2 YENEEA. CDR3 region: CASSPGGRGSTDTQYF. For the CDR3, the DNA is TGTGCCAGCAGCCCAGGAGGGCGGGGGAGCACAGATACGCAGTATTTT.

A single count supports this clone. The chain has TRBV6-1 and TRBJ2-3, with 10 bases aligning to TRBD2. Unmatched junction bases numbered 5, after V lost 7 bases and J lost 1 base. CDR1 and CDR2 (germline): MNHNS, SASEGT. The CDR3 has 15 residues. The CDR3 nucleotides are TGTGCCAGCAACCTACTAGCGGGGCGCACAGATACGCAGTATTTT. This sequence encodes CASNLLAGRTDTQYF.

V is TRBV10-3 and J is TRBJ1-1; D possibly corresponds to TRBD1 (5 bases). Looked up from germline, CDR1 is ENHRY and CDR2 is SYGVKD. Trimming took off 0 bases at V and 5 bases at J, with 16 bases between the two ends. The CDR3 sequence is 16 residues long. CDR3 loop: CAISESEGRRGTEAFF. The CDR3 bases are TGTGCCATCAGTGAGTCGGAGGGGCGCCGGGGGACTGAAGCTTTCTTT.

The chain combines TRBV10-3 with TRBJ1-4; TRBD1 matches at 9 bases. The germline gives CDR1 ENHRY, CDR2 SYGVKD. V trimming: 2 bases; J trimming: 7 bases; junction bases outside the gene matches: 2. This CDR3 contains 14 residues. The CDR3 protein is CAISETGGSEKLFF. The CDR3 DNA is TGTGCCATCAGTGAGACAGGGGGCTCTGAAAAACTGTTTTTT.

The V gene is TRBV19, the J gene TRBJ1-5, with TRBD1 matching 7 bases. Germline lookup yields CDR1 LNHDA and CDR2 SQIVND (reference sequence). Trimming removed 4 bases from V and 4 bases from J; junction bases left unmatched: 10. CDR3 length equals 16 residues. CDR3 nucleotide sequence: TGTGCCAGTAGTAGGAACCGACAGGGACTAAATCAGCCCCAGCATTTT. Translated: CASSRNRQGLNQPQHF.

The rearrangement joins TRBV7-3 to TRBJ2-3, with D perhaps matching TRBD1 (5 bases). Trimming left V 5 bases short and J 6 bases short, with 15 bases between. The CDR3 spans 14 residues. Germline V gene data show CDR1 as SGHTA and CDR2 as FQGTGA. CDR3 sequence reads: CASSLPRDGDTQYF. The CDR3, as DNA: TGTGCCAGCAGCCTACCCAGGGATGGGGATACGCAGTATTTT.

The gene calls are TRBV15 and TRBJ1-2; possible D gene TRBD1, 5 bases. CDR1 LNHNV and CDR2 YYDKDF come from the germline V gene (reference sequence). Trimming took 3 bases from V and 8 from J, leaving 16 bases between them. The CDR3 loop spans 14 amino acids. The CDR3: CATSSSRGPGGYTF. In DNA form, the CDR3 reads TGTGCCACCAGCAGCTCCCGGGGCCCCGGAGGCTACACCTTC.

This clone was detected only a few times. This chain uses TRBV5-1 with TRBJ2-1; perhaps TRBD2 as D (5 bases). The CDR3 consists of 15 residues. V was shortened by 0 bases and J by 3 bases, with 10 bases between the two germline ends. CDR1 SGHRS and CDR2 YFSETQ come from the germline V gene. In nucleotides, the CDR3 is TGCGCCAGCAGCTTGGGGGAGATCGACTACAATGAGCAGTTCTTC. Amino acid sequence: CASSLGEIDYNEQFF.

The chain combines TRBV7-2 with TRBJ1-1; no definite D call. Germline values: CDR1 SGHTA, CDR2 FQGNSA. There are 14 residues in the CDR3. V lost 5 bases to trimming and J lost 3 bases, with 13 bases between them. In DNA form, the CDR3 reads TGTGCCAGCAGCACCGCGGGAGATTACACTGAAGCTTTCTTT. Translated: CASSTAGDYTEAFF. Looking up the rest from reference TRBV7-2 and TRBJ1-1 gives the full variable domain: GAGVSQSPSNKVTEKGKDVELRCDPISGHTALYWYRQSLGQGLEFLIYFQGNSAPDKSGLPSDRFSAERTGGSVSTLTIQRTQQEDSAVYLCASSTAGDYTEAFFGQGTRLTVV.

The rearrangement links TRBV27 to TRBJ1-2; D remains unclear. CDR1 and CDR2 (germline): MNHEY, SMNVEV (reference sequence). V shed 11 bases and J shed 0 bases, with 16 bases lying between them. This CDR3 comprises 14 residues. In DNA form, the CDR3 reads TGTGCCTTAAGTGGGCATAAAGCTAACTATGGCTACACCTTC. Protein product: CALSGHKANYGYTF.

The J gene is TRBJ2-7, the V gene TRBV18; D uncertain. The V gene's germline CDR1 is KGHSH and CDR2 LQKENI. CDR3 size: 13 residues. With 4 bases removed from V and 2 bases from J, the gap between germline ends came to 9 bases. DNA for the CDR3: TGTGCCAGCTCACGTTCCGTCCCCTACGAGCAGTACTTC. Amino acids: CASSRSVPYEQYF.

The chain employs TRBV10-1 and TRBJ2-1, with D perhaps given as TRBD1 or TRBD2 (5 bases each). V lost 2 bases and J lost 7, with 12 bases in between. The CDR3 consists of 14 residues. Germline V gene lookup returns CDR1 WNHNN and CDR2 SYGVQD (reference sequence). For the CDR3, the DNA is TGCGCCAGCAGTGAGACTCTGGGGGAGAATGAGCAGTTCTTC. Protein: CASSETLGENEQFF.

The chain uses TRBV5-6 and TRBJ1-4; the D gene is possibly TRBD1 (5 bases). Trimming left V 4 bases short and J 8 bases short, with 15 bases between. Germline lookup yields CDR1 SGHDT and CDR2 YYEEEE. CDR3 length: 14 amino acids. This chain's CDR3 is CASSPPGPQEKLFF. CDR3 nucleotide sequence: TGTGCCAGCAGCCCCCCGGGACCCCAGGAAAAACTGTTTTTT. Supplemented by reference TRBV5-6 and TRBJ1-4, the full variable domain reads DAGVTQSPTHLIKTRGQQVTLRCSPKSGHDTVSWYQQALGQGPQFIFQYYEEEERQRGNFPDRFSGHQFPNYSSELNVNALLLGDSALYLCASSPPGPQEKLFFGSGTQLSVL.

The genes are TRBV27 and TRBJ2-7; D possibly uses TRBD1 or TRBD2 (7 bases each). CDR3 size: 17 residues. Germline V gene lookup returns CDR1 MNHEY and CDR2 SMNVEV (reference sequence). V gave up 0 bases and J gave up 4 bases, with 19 bases separating them. CDR3 residues: CASSLSVAGGDRYEQYF. CDR3 coding DNA: TGTGCCAGCAGTTTATCGGTCGCAGGGGGGGATAGATACGAGCAGTACTTC.

The chain joins TRBV5-1 to TRBJ1-1, with a possible D match to TRBD1 (5 bases). Germline V gene data show CDR1 as SGHRS and CDR2 as YFSETQ. The V end lost 4 bases, the J end lost 4 bases, and 14 bases lay between the germline ends. The CDR3 is 14 amino acids. CDR3 region: CASSTAGSGTEAFF. Written as DNA, the CDR3 is TGCGCCAGCAGCACCGCAGGGTCGGGCACTGAAGCTTTCTTT.

The chain links TRBV5-1 to TRBJ1-1, with a tentative D call TRBD1 (5 bases). The V end lost 1 base, the J end lost 3 bases, and 10 bases lay between the germline ends. There are 14 residues in the CDR3. CDR1 SGHRS and CDR2 YFSETQ come from the germline V gene. Here the CDR3 DNA reads TGCGCCAGCAGCTTGTCAGGGAGGGACACTGAAGCTTTCTTT. This encodes CASSLSGRDTEAFF.